These T cell receptor beta chains were read from a single sample in a study of beta chain features in type 1 diabetes. Some clones are missing from TCRdb's copy, which holds only in-frame ones; the method was immunoSEQ multiplex PCR. The sample lists hundreds of thousands of clones; around 16% were seen once. The sample taken for sequencing was naive CD4+ T cells from blood. The receptors derive from a man between 18 and 29 years old in good health. The conserved cysteine and the conserved F or W are not part of the CDR3 here. A row's size may be missing; if present it is once, few, many or a size class.

TRBV7-9 few ASSLGVDRTETQY
TRBV25-1 - ASSEFQRGHQETQY
TRBV7-9 - ASSLATTPARSGANVLT
TRBV4-1 once ASSLRTVVNTEAF
TRBV7-2 few ASSLGREAEAF
TRBV5-1 - ASRTVGDWRYNEQF
TRBV9 - ASSVEGARHQPQH
TRBV29-1 few SVRTAYEQY
TRBV7-9 few AAQTDRGRADGNEQF
TRBV4-2 - ASSQVPGAGTGELF
TRBV9 few ASSVGGLAGRNTEAF
TRBV28 few ASSFTVDTEAF
TRBV4-1 few ASSLLTGGTGNTIY
TRBV28 few ASSLGFTGELF
TRBV7-9 few ASSFGLGYGYT
TRBV4-1 few ASSLFPRGFEQY
TRBV7-2 few ASSFWGQETQY
TRBV7-9 few ASSLAGRGETQY
TRBV5-1 - ASSLEGGWTEAF
TRBV15 - ATAKQQGTNQPQH
TRBV10-3 - AISLAATNTEAF
TRBV9 - ASSGMTTNEKLF
TRBV14 - ASSQMGLAGEYNEQF
TRBV10-2 - ASSTLSYNEQF
TRBV10-3 many AISELDTQY
TRBV28 few ASSELAGGGDTQY
TRBV5-4 few ASSAKEGTDTQY
TRBV2 - ASSEAGAHTGELF
TRBV6-5 - ASSRTDRAYGYT
TRBV25-1 - ASSAGRGNTEAF
TRBV19 - ASSITAGTNEQF
TRBV7-6 few ASSLRAGANVLT
TRBV7-9 - ASSPYQDRGHYGYT
TRBV7-3 - ASSLTGLAADTQY
TRBV18 few ASSPIRGETQY
TRBV6-5 - ATRSGSTDTQY